Many counts were recorded for the clone carrying this T cell receptor (beta chain). Antigen unknown. The data were taken from a study of T cells in Graves' hyperthyroidism and ophthalmopathy. The study's findings and limits: Blood samples included most of the expanded thyroid clonotypes exceeding 0.001.

Amplification of TCR beta CDR3 regions used RNA as the template. Initially, a first-round RT-PCR of the TCR CDR3 employed the HTBI primer set. TCRdb fed the multiplex PCR reads into MiXCR, producing one record per CDR3 protein. The data contain a few hundred thousand distinct CDR3 sequences, around 13% of them singletons. This CDR3 has 16 amino acids. V shed 7 bases and J shed 4 bases, with 20 bases lying between them. Germline assignment: CDR1 SNHLY and CDR2 FYNNEI. The gene calls are TRBV2 and TRBJ2-1; D is perhaps TRBD1 or TRBD2 (6 bases each). The origin of this receptor is a woman in her 30s with Graves' ophthalmopathy. The sequenced material came from blood. CDR3 protein: CASNRGASLAYNEQFF. Written as DNA, the CDR3 is TGTGCCAGCAATAGGGGGGCCTCCTTGGCGTACAATGAGCAGTTCTTC.